The 25 T cell receptor beta chains reported below all come from one sample, sequenced in a study of T-cell reconstitution after alpha-beta-depleted transplantation in children. Preparation of the TCRbeta library used unique molecular identifiers. In TCRdb, the PCR reads were re-called with MiXCR into one record per CDR3 protein. This sample yields fewer than 750,000 distinct CDR3 sequences, of which 23% are seen a single time; 12% to 15% belongs to the top ten. The material was PBMCs, mostly from graft donor cells, obtained 360 days after TCRalphabeta/CD19-depleted stem cell transplant. The receptor source for this set is a boy under two years old who had a stem cell transplant for acute myeloid leukemia, so the T cells may come from the graft donor.

The chain couples TRBV2 to TRBJ2-5; TRBD2 matches at 15 bases. The CDR3 sequence is 15 residues long. J gave up 4 bases and V 8 bases, and 5 bases lay outside the gene matches. Germline V gene lookup returns CDR1 SNHLY and CDR2 FYNNEI. CDR3 in amino acids: CASGTSGGIGETQYF. The CDR3 DNA is TGTGCCAGCGGGACTAGCGGGGGGATTGGAGAGACCCAGTACTTC.

The chain uses TRBV6-5 and TRBJ2-1; 8 positions agree with TRBD2. Trimming took 7 bases from V and 5 from J; bases not matched to a gene: 10. Germline assignment: CDR1 MNHEY and CDR2 SVGAGI. This CDR3 contains 15 residues. The DNA for the CDR3 is TGTGCCAGCATTATCCGGGGGGGCAGTGACAATGAGCAGTTCTTC. This encodes CASIIRGGSDNEQFF.

At least ten counts were recorded for this clonotype. The chain carries TRBV7-3 and TRBJ2-1, with D possibly matching TRBD1 (6 bases). The ends were cut back, 6 bases at V and 8 bases at J, with 20 bases in the middle. The length of the CDR3 is 15 residues. Germline CDR1 is SGHTA and CDR2 is FQGTGA. In DNA, the CDR3 is TGTGCCAGCAGTATCTCAGGGGCCGGACCCCATGAGCAGTTCTTC. This translates into CASSISGAGPHEQFF.

Only a few counts were recorded for this clonotype. This chain connects TRBV27 to TRBJ2-1; D is unresolved. The germline V gene encodes CDR1 MNHEY and CDR2 SMNVEV (reference sequence). The CDR3 consists of 15 residues. V lost 5 bases, J lost 4 bases, and 15 bases lay in between. Here the CDR3 DNA reads TGTGCCAGCAGTCTGAGACAATGGGGATACAATGAGCAGTTCTTC. Translating gives CASSLRQWGYNEQFF.

There are a few counts of this clonotype. This chain connects TRBV29-1 to TRBJ1-2; the D gene is possibly TRBD1 (5 bases). The length of the CDR3 is 15 residues. Trimming removed 6 bases at V and 3 bases at J, with 20 bases between. Germline CDR1 SQVTM, CDR2 ANQGSEA. CDR3 sequence (DNA): TGCAGCGTCCTCACGGGAGGCAGGGAAGACTATGGCTACACCTTC. It is translated as CSVLTGGREDYGYTF. The complete variable domain, with remaining parts taken from reference TRBV29-1 and TRBJ1-2, reads SAVISQKPSRDICQRGTSLTIQCQVDSQVTMMFWYRQQPGQSLTLIATANQGSEATYESGFVIDKFPISRPNLTFSTLTVSNMSPEDSSIYLCSVLTGGREDYGYTFGSGTRLTVV.

This clonotype occurred a few times. The chain employs TRBV20-1 and TRBJ2-4; 8 nucleotides agree with TRBD2. J was trimmed by 2 bases and V by 6 bases; bases with no gene match: 9. Germline V lookup: CDR1 DFQATT, CDR2 SNEGSKA (reference sequence). The CDR3 loop spans 15 amino acids. DNA for the CDR3: TGCAGTGCGACGGGGGGGTCCATGTCCAAAAACATTCAGTACTTC. Encoded protein: CSATGGSMSKNIQYF.

The genes are TRBV6-1 and TRBJ2-3; 7 bases line up with TRBD2. CDR1 and CDR2 from the germline V gene are MNHNS and SASEGT. CDR3 length equals 16 residues. V was pared by 6 bases and J by 3 bases, with 12 bases of the junction left unmatched. In nucleotides, the CDR3 is TGTGCCAGCAGGACTAATGGACTAGTTGCGACAGATACGCAGTATTTT. Translation: CASRTNGLVATDTQYF.

The chain carries TRBV7-9 and TRBJ2-5, with D perhaps TRBD2 (6 bases). V shed 0 bases and J shed 3 bases, with 11 bases lying between them. CDR3 length equals 15 residues. CDR1 and CDR2 from the germline V gene are SEHNR and FQNEAQ (reference sequence). CDR3 coding DNA: TGTGCCAGCAGCTTAGCGCTGACTAGAGAAGAGACCCAGTACTTC. The encoded protein is CASSLALTREETQYF.

The chain employs TRBV7-3 and TRBJ2-3, with D possibly matching TRBD1 (6 bases). The germline V gene encodes CDR1 SGHTA and CDR2 FQGTGA. This CDR3 region has 15 residues. V gave up 2 bases and J gave up 1 base, with 10 bases separating them. DNA of the CDR3: TGTGCCAGCAGCTTACAGGGGCCGGGCACAGATACGCAGTATTTT. This encodes CASSLQGPGTDTQYF.

This clonotype was observed at least ten times. This sequence joins TRBV20-1 and TRBJ2-2; no clear D. The CDR3 contains 16 residues. Between the trimmed V and J ends, which lost 0 bases and 0 bases, there was a span of 11 bases. Per germline, CDR1 DFQATT and CDR2 SNEGSKA (reference sequence). The chain's CDR3 is CSARDRRLANTGELFF. The CDR3 coding sequence is TGCAGTGCTAGAGATAGGCGGCTAGCGAACACCGGGGAGCTGTTTTTT.

The V gene is TRBV4-1, the J gene TRBJ2-1; TRBD2 agrees at 8 bases. J lost 2 bases, V lost 0 bases, and 0 bases had no gene match. This CDR3 has 15 amino acids. Germline CDR1 is MGHRA and CDR2 is YSYEKL. CDR3 in amino acids: CASSQDSGAYNEQFF. The CDR3 DNA follows: TGCGCCAGCAGCCAAGATAGCGGGGCCTACAATGAGCAGTTCTTC.

The J gene is TRBJ2-1, the V gene TRBV28, with D maybe TRBD1 (5 bases). V lost 3 bases to trimming and J lost 2 bases, with 11 bases between them. Germline V gene sequence: CDR1 MDHEN, CDR2 SYDVKM. CDR3 length equals 15 residues. The CDR3 DNA follows: TGTGCCAGCAGTTTTAGTAGGGGCGCCTACAATGAGCAGTTCTTC. Its translation: CASSFSRGAYNEQFF.

The gene calls are TRBV20-1 and TRBJ2-3; no definite D call. The CDR3 is 13 residues long. Germline V gene lookup returns CDR1 DFQATT and CDR2 SNEGSKA (reference sequence). V shed 0 bases and J shed 11 bases, with 15 bases lying between them. CDR3 nucleotide sequence: TGCAGTGCTAGAGATTCCGACTTCCCTTTGCAGTATTTT. It yields the protein CSARDSDFPLQYF.

This clonotype came up many times. The V call is TRBV18, the J call TRBJ2-7; TRBD2 might be the D (5 bases). V lost 3 bases and J 9 bases, leaving 12 bases between the germline ends. From germline, CDR1 is KGHSH and CDR2 LQKENI. This CDR3 comprises 12 residues. CDR3 nucleotides: TGTGCCAGCTCACCGGCCGGGGAAGCGCAGTACTTC. This translates into CASSPAGEAQYF.

This clonotype was picked up many times. The rearrangement joins TRBV7-8 to TRBJ2-1; 15 positions match TRBD2. V dropped 3 bases and J dropped 1; count of bases not matched to a gene: 7. The CDR3 consists of 19 residues. CDR1 and CDR2 (germline): SGHVS, FQNEAQ. CDR3 DNA: TGTGCCAGCAGCTTCTATGGACTAGCGGGGGGGCGGTCCTACAATGAGCAGTTCTTC. It yields the protein CASSFYGLAGGRSYNEQFF.

CDR3 in amino acids: CASSLVGGFGQFNEKLFF. In DNA form, the CDR3 reads TGTGCCAGCAGCTTAGTGGGCGGGTTTGGACAGTTTAATGAAAAACTGTTTTTT. V and J are TRBV11-2 and TRBJ1-4; weak D call: TRBD1 (6 bases). The ends were cut back, 1 base at V and 4 bases at J, with 19 bases in the middle. Germline CDR1 is SGHAT and CDR2 is FQNNGV. The CDR3 spans 18 residues.

This clonotype has at least ten counts. The genes are TRBV4-3 and TRBJ2-6; weak D call: TRBD2 (6 bases). Between the trimmed V and J ends, which lost 2 bases and 6 bases, there was a span of 23 bases. The CDR3 has 19 amino acids. Germline CDR1 reads LGHNA; CDR2 reads YSLEER. CDR3 sequence (DNA): TGCGCCAGCAGCCAACCGACCCACGGGGGATTGGGTAAGGCCAACGTCCTGACTTTC. It translates to CASSQPTHGGLGKANVLTF.

This sequence joins TRBV6-1 and TRBJ2-1, with 9 positions matching TRBD2. CDR1 and CDR2 (germline): MNHNS, SASEGT. The CDR3 spans 19 residues. After removal of 5 bases from V and 0 bases from J, the junction contained 14 bases not matched to a gene. This CDR3 reads CASSRSPSGVMSSYNEQFF. The CDR3, as DNA: TGTGCCAGCAGTCGATCCCCTAGCGGGGTCATGAGCTCCTACAATGAGCAGTTCTTC.

This chain links TRBV6-1 with TRBJ1-1; 8 bases fit TRBD1. Losses at the gene ends were 6 bases for V and 6 bases for J; bases not matched to a gene: 6. The CDR3 loop spans 13 amino acids. From germline, CDR1 is MNHNS and CDR2 SASEGT. The CDR3 loop is CASRPDRGAEAFF. In DNA, the CDR3 is TGTGCCAGCAGACCCGACAGGGGCGCTGAAGCTTTCTTT.

This chain uses TRBV12-3 or TRBV12-4 with TRBJ1-5; unclear D gene. This CDR3 has 15 amino acids. V lost 3 bases and J lost 2, with 11 bases in between. The chain's CDR3 is CASSFRDLGNQPQHF. The CDR3 bases are TGTGCCAGCAGTTTTCGAGACCTAGGCAATCAGCCCCAGCATTTT.

This clonotype was picked up a small number of times. The chain links TRBV6-5 to TRBJ1-1, with D possibly being TRBD1 (6 bases). Germline assignment: CDR1 MNHEY and CDR2 SVGAGI. This CDR3 is 15 amino acids long. Trimming left V 0 bases short and J 1 base short, with 9 bases between. CDR3: CASSYSDSTNTEAFF. The CDR3 nucleotides are TGTGCCAGCAGTTACTCGGACAGCACGAACACTGAAGCTTTCTTT.

The chain joins TRBV6-2 or TRBV6-3 to TRBJ2-2; unclear D gene. Germline V gene sequence: CDR1 MNHEY, CDR2 SVGEGT. CDR3 length: 14 residues. With 3 bases removed from V and 2 bases from J, the gap between germline ends came to 7 bases. CDR3 protein: CASSYWGNTGELFF. As DNA, the CDR3 is TGTGCCAGCAGTTATTGGGGAAACACCGGGGAGCTGTTTTTT.

This clonotype was counted between two and nine times. The chain employs TRBV13 and TRBJ2-5; 9 nucleotides align to TRBD2. Germline V gene lookup returns CDR1 PRHDT and CDR2 FYEKMQ (reference sequence). The CDR3 has 14 amino acids. V trimming: 5 bases; J trimming: 7 bases; junction bases outside the gene matches: 8. CDR3 region: CASSNRTAGGTQYF. In DNA, the CDR3 is TGTGCCAGCAGCAACCGTACAGCGGGGGGGACCCAGTACTTC.

This clonotype has more than one count but fewer than ten. The genes are TRBV24-1 and TRBJ2-5; 8 nucleotides match TRBD2. The junction had 8 bases not matched to a gene; V was cut back by 5 bases and J by 4 bases. Germline values: CDR1 KGHDR, CDR2 SFDVKD. There are 15 residues in the CDR3. The CDR3 spells CATSAGTGRAETQYF. CDR3 DNA: TGTGCCACCAGTGCAGGTACCGGGAGGGCAGAGACCCAGTACTTC.

This clonotype was seen more than once but under ten times. The CDR3 here is CSVVGTKAEAFF. The DNA for the CDR3 is TGCAGCGTCGTCGGGACAAAGGCTGAAGCTTTCTTT. The V gene is TRBV29-1, the J gene TRBJ1-1; the D gene is possibly TRBD1 (6 bases). The CDR3 contains 12 residues. Trimming stripped 6 bases from V and 6 bases from J, with 14 bases between. Germline loops: CDR1 SQVTM, CDR2 ANQGSEA.